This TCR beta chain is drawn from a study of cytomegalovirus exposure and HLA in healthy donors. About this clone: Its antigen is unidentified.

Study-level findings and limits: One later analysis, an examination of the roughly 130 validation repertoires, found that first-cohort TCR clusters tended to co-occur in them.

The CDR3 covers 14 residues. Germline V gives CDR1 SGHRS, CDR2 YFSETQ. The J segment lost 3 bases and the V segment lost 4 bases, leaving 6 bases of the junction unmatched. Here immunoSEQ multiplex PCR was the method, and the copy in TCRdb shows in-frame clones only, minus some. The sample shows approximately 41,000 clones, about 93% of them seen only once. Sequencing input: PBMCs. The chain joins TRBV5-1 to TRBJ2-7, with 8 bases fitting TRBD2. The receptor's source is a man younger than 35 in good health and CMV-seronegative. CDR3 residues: CASSPGGGDYEQYF. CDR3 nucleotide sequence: TGCGCCAGCAGCCCGGGAGGGGGGGACTACGAGCAGTACTTC.